A selection of T cell receptor beta chains follows, all from one sample in a study of regulatory T cells in long-lasting Graves disease. TCRdb reprocessed the multiplex PCR reads with MiXCR, giving one entry per CDR3 protein. The data contain 390,000 or so distinct CDR3 sequences, approximately 12% of them singletons. The data were also submitted as part of a second study, on T cells in Graves' hyperthyroidism and ophthalmopathy.

The sample consisted of peripheral blood mononuclear cells (PBMCs), taken at new diagnosis, from a patient treated with antithyroid drugs. Receptors were obtained from a woman aged 18-35 years with Graves disease. CDR3s include the opening cysteine and the closing phenylalanine or tryptophan. D genes are given only for firm matches. Expanded clones get a size class; other rows say once, few or many, or leave the size out.

j_call v_call clone_size d_call cdr3_aa cdr3_nt
TRBJ2-2 TRBV5-1 . . CASSLAGARTGELFF TGCGCCAGCAGCTTGGCGGGGGCTCGCACCGGGGAGCTGTTTTTT
TRBJ1-3 TRBV24-1 . . CATSDPPSGNTIYF TGTGCCACCAGTGACCCCCCGTCAGGAAACACCATATATTTT
TRBJ2-7 TRBV6-2/TRBV6-3 . . CASSYSGRWGHEQYF TGTGCCAGCAGTTACTCGGGTCGGTGGGGCCACGAGCAGTACTTC
TRBJ2-6 TRBV25-1 . . CASNPPGAGPPKSGANVLTF TGTGCCAGCAACCCACCTGGGGCGGGCCCACCCAAATCTGGGGCCAACGTCCTGACTTTC
TRBJ1-2 TRBV2 many . CASKFYYGYTF TGTGCCAGCAAATTCTACTATGGCTACACCTTC
TRBJ2-1 TRBV24-1 many . CATSDGARLSDEQFF TGTGCCACCAGTGATGGGGCTAGATTGAGCGATGAGCAGTTCTTC
TRBJ2-4 TRBV20-1 few TRBD1 CSAATHRDRGSIQYF TGCAGTGCCGCCACTCACCGGGACAGGGGTAGCATTCAGTACTTC
TRBJ1-2 TRBV7-9 few . CASSLLRPLSEGYTF TGTGCCAGCAGCCTACTCCGGCCACTTTCTGAGGGCTACACCTTC
TRBJ2-1 TRBV7-3 few . CASSLTSRDNEQFF TGTGCCAGCAGCTTAACGTCCAGGGACAATGAGCAGTTCTTC
TRBJ2-3 TRBV7-6 many . CASSPLDAGTQYF TGTGCCTCGTCCCCGCTAGACGCGGGTACGCAGTATTTT
TRBJ2-3 TRBV24-1 many TRBD2 CATSDPLASGSTDTQYF TGTGCCACCAGTGATCCTTTGGCTAGCGGGAGCACAGATACGCAGTATTTT
TRBJ1-1 TRBV3-1 many . CASSQQVTGKVNTEAFF TGTGCCAGCAGCCAGCAAGTAACAGGGAAGGTGAACACTGAAGCTTTCTTT
TRBJ2-3 TRBV12-3/TRBV12-4 many TRBD2 CASSLAGLAANPQYF TGTGCCAGCAGTTTAGCGGGACTAGCGGCCAACCCGCAGTATTTT
TRBJ2-1 TRBV6-2/TRBV6-3 . TRBD2 CASSYLGLAGYNEQFF TGTGCCAGCAGTTACCTGGGACTAGCGGGATACAATGAGCAGTTCTTC
TRBJ2-5 TRBV7-9 many . CASSYYSGSGRETQYF TGTGCCAGCAGCTACTACAGTGGGTCGGGACGGGAGACCCAGTACTTC
TRBJ1-2 TRBV6-5 many . CASSSLGGFPIYGYTF TGTGCCAGCAGTTCCCTCGGGGGATTTCCGATCTATGGCTACACCTTC
TRBJ1-1 TRBV20-1 many . CSARDPVITWTEAFF TGCAGTGCTAGGGACCCTGTTATTACTTGGACTGAAGCTTTCTTT
TRBJ2-5 TRBV11-2 many . CASSSVWETQYF TGTGCCAGCAGCTCCGTATGGGAGACCCAGTACTTC
TRBJ2-1 TRBV13 many TRBD1 CASSLRRDRNLSTYNEQFF TGTGCCAGCAGCTTACGCCGGGACAGAAATCTTTCAACCTACAATGAGCAGTTCTTC
TRBJ2-1 TRBV13 . . CASSFLVAEQFF TGTGCCAGCAGCTTCTTAGTTGCTGAGCAGTTCTTC
TRBJ2-1 TRBV4-2 many . CASSQAGLAGSYNEQFF TGTGCCAGCAGCCAAGCCGGGTTAGCCGGCTCCTACAATGAGCAGTTCTTC
TRBJ2-1 TRBV28 . . CASGTGTVVDEQFF TGTGCCAGCGGGACTGGAACCGTCGTGGATGAGCAGTTCTTC
TRBJ1-1 TRBV18 . . CASTGRRRVIDTEAFF TGTGCCAGCACCGGGAGGCGTAGGGTAATCGACACTGAAGCTTTCTTT
TRBJ1-1 TRBV3-1 many . CASSRVGSDTEAFF TGTGCCAGCAGCCGGGTTGGTAGCGACACTGAAGCTTTCTTT
TRBJ2-7 TRBV27 many . CASSPRNREQYF TGTGCCAGCAGTCCACGAAACAGGGAGCAGTACTTC
TRBJ2-4 TRBV7-9 few TRBD1 CASRGDSTRYF TGTGCCAGCAGGGGGGACAGCACCAGGTACTTC
TRBJ2-7 TRBV12-3/TRBV12-4 many . CASSLTGTSLYEQYF TGTGCCAGCAGTCTCACCGGGACTTCCTTGTACGAGCAGTACTTC
TRBJ1-1 TRBV2 many . CASSDTSRNTEAFF TGTGCCAGCAGTGATACATCTCGGAACACTGAAGCTTTCTTT
TRBJ2-1 TRBV5-1 many TRBD2 CASSPGLAGDNEQFF TGCGCCAGCAGCCCGGGGCTAGCGGGGGACAATGAGCAGTTCTTC
TRBJ1-1 TRBV7-2 . . CASSSQRELNTEAFF TGTGCCAGCAGCTCCCAACGCGAATTGAACACTGAAGCTTTCTTT
TRBJ1-6 TRBV7-3 . . CASSLVAGTNNSPLHF TGTGCCAGCAGCTTAGTGGCGGGAACTAATAATTCACCCCTCCACTTT
TRBJ1-2 TRBV5-5 . . CASSHLGNYGYTF TGTGCCAGCAGTCATCTGGGAAACTATGGCTACACCTTC
TRBJ2-5 TRBV4-2 many TRBD2 CASSQEAAKVGGYQETQYF TGTGCCAGCAGCCAAGAAGCGGCGAAGGTGGGAGGGTACCAAGAGACCCAGTACTTC
TRBJ1-2 TRBV7-9 many . CASSPTGTRAYGYTF TGTGCCAGCAGCCCTACGGGGACAAGGGCATATGGCTACACCTTC
TRBJ1-1 TRBV20-1 many . CSAMNRMGGTEAFF TGCAGTGCTATGAACCGAATGGGGGGCACTGAAGCTTTCTTT
TRBJ2-1 TRBV15 . TRBD2 CATRSGGRYNEQFF TGTGCCACCAGAAGCGGGGGGAGATACAATGAGCAGTTCTTC
TRBJ1-5 TRBV27 many . CASSLLGQQGNQPQHF TGTGCCAGCAGTTTATTGGGACAACAAGGCAATCAGCCCCAGCATTTT
TRBJ2-1 TRBV2 many . CASTLDSPSYNEQFF TGTGCCAGCACCCTCGACAGTCCCTCCTACAATGAGCAGTTCTTC
TRBJ1-1 TRBV20-1 many TRBD1 CSASKDRDKAFF TGCAGTGCTTCCAAAGACAGGGACAAGGCTTTCTTT
TRBJ1-5 TRBV15 few TRBD1 CATSRDLGGGVFMGNQPQHF TGTGCCACCAGCAGAGATCTGGGAGGGGGCGTTTTTATGGGCAATCAGCCCCAGCATTTT
TRBJ2-7 TRBV7-9 few . CASRKGEAEQYF TGTGCCAGCAGAAAGGGGGAGGCCGAGCAGTACTTC
TRBJ2-1 TRBV5-1 many TRBD2 CASSPTSGGSYNEQFF TGCGCCAGCAGCCCCACTAGCGGGGGTTCCTACAATGAGCAGTTCTTC
TRBJ2-5 TRBV29-1 many TRBD2 CSVDGTSGGQETQYF TGCAGCGTTGATGGGACTAGCGGGGGTCAAGAGACCCAGTACTTC
TRBJ1-1 TRBV6-5 many TRBD1 CASSYEGASTEAFF TGTGCCAGCAGTTACGAGGGGGCGAGCACTGAAGCTTTCTTT
TRBJ2-5 TRBV29-1 many TRBD2 CSVTSGTETQYF TGCAGCGTTACTAGCGGCACAGAGACCCAGTACTTC
TRBJ2-5 TRBV18 many . CASSPPTSETQYF TGTGCCAGCTCACCACCGACCTCGGAGACCCAGTACTTC
TRBJ1-1 TRBV19 . . CAKGRRGTAGTEAFF TGTGCCAAGGGTAGGAGAGGGACGGCGGGAACTGAAGCTTTCTTT
TRBJ2-7 TRBV5-1 many TRBD1 CASSLTGTAYEQYF TGCGCCAGCAGCTTGACCGGGACAGCCTACGAGCAGTACTTC
TRBJ1-5 TRBV7-2 many . CASSLVGSGRAQHF TGTGCCAGCAGCTTAGTCGGGTCTGGAAGGGCCCAGCATTTT
TRBJ2-3 TRBV20-1 many . CSARDRRRVADTQYF TGCAGTGCTAGAGATAGAAGGAGGGTGGCAGATACGCAGTATTTT
TRBJ2-5 TRBV29-1 . . CSVEDPGGIGVQETQYF TGCAGCGTTGAAGATCCCGGTGGGATTGGGGTGCAAGAGACCCAGTACTTC
TRBJ2-4 TRBV20-1 . . CSARYSVDLAKNIQYF TGCAGTGCTAGATATAGCGTGGACCTAGCCAAAAACATTCAGTACTTC
TRBJ2-1 TRBV20-1 many . CSARVSIGNEQFF TGCAGTGCTAGGGTGTCTATCGGGAATGAGCAGTTCTTC
TRBJ2-3 TRBV27 . TRBD2 CASSSSGALTDTQYF TGTGCCAGCAGTTCAAGCGGGGCGCTCACAGATACGCAGTATTTT
TRBJ2-5 TRBV27 many . CASSSRQVETQYF TGTGCCAGCAGTTCCCGACAAGTGGAGACCCAGTACTTC